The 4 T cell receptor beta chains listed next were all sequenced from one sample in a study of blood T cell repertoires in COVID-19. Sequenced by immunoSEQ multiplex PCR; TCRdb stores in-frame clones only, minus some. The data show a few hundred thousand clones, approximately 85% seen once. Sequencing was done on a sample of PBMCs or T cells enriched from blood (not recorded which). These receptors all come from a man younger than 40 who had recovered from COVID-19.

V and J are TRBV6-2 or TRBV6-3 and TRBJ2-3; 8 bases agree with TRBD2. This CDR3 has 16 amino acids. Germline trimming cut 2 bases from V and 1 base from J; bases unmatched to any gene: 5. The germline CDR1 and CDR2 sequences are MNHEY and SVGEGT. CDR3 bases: TGTGCCAGCAGTTACCCCTGGCGGGGGGGCACAGATACGCAGTATTTT. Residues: CASSYPWRGGTDTQYF.

CDR3: CASSPNRGTSGNTIYF. The CDR3 DNA reads as TGCGCCAGCAGCCCAAACAGGGGAACCTCTGGAAACACCATATATTTT. The V and J genes are TRBV5-1 and TRBJ1-3; 7 bases match TRBD1. The V gene end was trimmed by 4 bases and the J gene end by 0 bases; junction bases not matched to a gene: 7. CDR3 length: 16 amino acids. Germline V gene data show CDR1 as SGHRS and CDR2 as YFSETQ. Complete variable domain (other parts from reference TRBV5-1 and TRBJ1-3): KAGVTQTPRYLIKTRGQQVTLSCSPISGHRSVSWYQQTPGQGLQFLFEYFSETQRNKGNFPGRFSGRQFSNSRSEMNVSTLELGDSALYLCASSPNRGTSGNTIYFGEGSWLTVV.

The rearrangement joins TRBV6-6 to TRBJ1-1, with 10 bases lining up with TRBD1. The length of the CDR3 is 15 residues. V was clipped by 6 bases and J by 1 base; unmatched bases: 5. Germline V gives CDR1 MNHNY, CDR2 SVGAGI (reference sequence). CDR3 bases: TGTGCCAGCAGAGCGGGACAGGGGCCGAACACTGAAGCTTTCTTT. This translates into CASRAGQGPNTEAFF.

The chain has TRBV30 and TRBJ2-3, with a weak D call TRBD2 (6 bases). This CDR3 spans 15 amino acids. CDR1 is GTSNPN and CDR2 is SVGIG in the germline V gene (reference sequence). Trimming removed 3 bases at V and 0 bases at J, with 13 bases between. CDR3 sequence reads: CAWRYGGISTDTQYF. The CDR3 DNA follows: TGTGCCTGGAGGTATGGGGGGATTAGCACAGATACGCAGTATTTT.